The 10 T cell receptor beta chains presented below share a single source sample, sequenced in a study of brain metastases from non-small cell lung cancer. Clones were sequenced by immunoSEQ multiplex PCR, and TCRdb holds only the in-frame ones, with some missing. The sample has about 4,300 clones; roughly 80% are singletons. Sequencing used primary lung tumor tissue. These receptors all come from a donor at least 40 years old with non-small cell lung cancer.

This clone was observed a single time. This chain connects TRBV18 to TRBJ2-3; no reliable D call. This CDR3 comprises 14 residues. Per germline, CDR1 KGHSH and CDR2 LQKENI. Trimming left V 0 bases short and J 6 bases short, with 10 bases between. The CDR3 loop reads CASSPPLPPDTQYF. The CDR3 DNA sequence: TGTGCCAGCTCACCACCACTGCCCCCGGATACGCAGTATTTT.

The rearrangement joins TRBV7-2 to TRBJ2-3; D not certain. V was pared by 5 bases and J by 0 bases, with 15 bases between. Germline CDR1 SGHTA, CDR2 FQGNSA. The CDR3 length is 16 residues. This CDR3 is CASSPQTGNSTDTQYF. For the CDR3, the DNA is TGTGCCAGCAGCCCTCAAACGGGCAATAGCACAGATACGCAGTATTTT.

The V gene is TRBV5-8, the J gene TRBJ2-1; D is unclear. This CDR3 is built from 12 residues. Deletions cut 0 bases from V and 15 bases from J, with 13 bases between. The germline CDR1 and CDR2 sequences are SGHTS and YDEGEE. In DNA form, the CDR3 reads TGTGCCAGCAGCTTGGCCCCGGCCTCCAGGTTCTTC. Its translation is CASSLAPASRFF. Full variable domain (outside the CDR3, taken from reference TRBV5-8 and TRBJ2-1): EAGVTQSPTHLIKTRGQQATLRCSPISGHTSVYWYQQALGLGLQFLLWYDEGEERNRGNFPPRFSGRQFPNYSSELNVNALELEDSALYLCASSLAPASRFFGPGTRLTVL.

This sequence joins TRBV28 and TRBJ2-6, with 8 bases aligning to TRBD1. The V gene's germline CDR1 is MDHEN and CDR2 SYDVKM. V dropped 4 bases and J dropped 5; count of bases not matched to a gene: 19. This CDR3 comprises 20 residues. The CDR3 region has the DNA TGTGCCAGCAGTTCCCCATCCTGGGGACAGGCCGCATCTAGGGCCAACGTCCTGACTTTC. This codes for CASSSPSWGQAASRANVLTF. Looking up the rest from reference TRBV28 and TRBJ2-6 gives the full variable domain: DVKVTQSSRYLVKRTGEKVFLECVQDMDHENMFWYRQDPGLGLRLIYFSYDVKMKEKGDIPEGYSVSREKKERFSLILESASTNQTSMYLCASSSPSWGQAASRANVLTFGAGSRLTVL.

The CDR3 reads CASSLNKGAEAFF. DNA of the CDR3: TGTGCCAGCAGCTTAAATAAGGGGGCTGAAGCTTTCTTT. The V gene is TRBV7-3, the J gene TRBJ1-1, with D perhaps TRBD1 (6 bases). This CDR3 is built from 13 residues. CDR1 SGHTA and CDR2 FQGTGA come from the germline V gene. V lost 1 base to trimming and J lost 6 bases, with 9 bases between them. The whole variable domain, filled in from reference TRBV7-3 and TRBJ1-1, reads GAGVSQTPSNKVTEKGKYVELRCDPISGHTALYWYRQSLGQGPEFLIYFQGTGAADDSGLPNDRFFAVRPEGSVSTLKIQRTERGDSAVYLCASSLNKGAEAFFGQGTRLTVV.

The chain is built from TRBV6-6 and TRBJ1-4; unclear D gene. V was cut by 0 bases and J by 8 bases, with 7 bases left in between. Per germline, CDR1 MNHNY and CDR2 SVGAGI (reference sequence). This CDR3 contains 13 residues. DNA of the CDR3: TGTGCCAGCAGTTACTCGAGTCGAGAAAAACTGTTTTTT. It specifies CASSYSSREKLFF.

The chain employs TRBV25-1 and TRBJ1-2; D is perhaps TRBD1 (5 bases). The CDR3 has 13 residues. Trimming left V 2 bases short and J 6 bases short, with 10 bases between. Germline loops: CDR1 MGHDK, CDR2 SYGVNS. CDR3 residues: CASSEQGLNGYTF. The CDR3 DNA reads TGTGCCAGCAGTGAACAGGGTTTAAATGGCTACACCTTC.

The chain has TRBV18 and TRBJ1-2; no clear D. The CDR3 sequence is 12 residues long. Germline V gene sequence: CDR1 KGHSH, CDR2 LQKENI. V lost 0 bases and J lost 7, with 6 bases in between. This CDR3 reads CASSPPNLGYTF. CDR3 nucleotides: TGTGCCAGCTCACCACCTAACCTTGGCTACACCTTC.

The CDR3 bases are TGCGCCAGCAGTGAGTCATGTAGGGTCTCGATATCCTACGAGCAGTACGTC. It yields the protein CASSESCRVSISYEQYV. The J gene is TRBJ2-7, the V gene TRBV10-1; unclear D gene. Germline CDR1 and CDR2: WNHNN and SYGVQD (reference sequence). CDR3 length equals 17 residues. V lost 0 bases and J 1 base, leaving 16 bases between the germline ends.

The chain couples TRBV6-6 to TRBJ1-2; TRBD1 aligns across 8 bases. The ends lost 8 bases at V and 6 bases at J; junction bases unmatched: 2. The CDR3 sequence is 11 residues long. CDR1 and CDR2 from the germline V gene are MNHNY and SVGAGI (reference sequence). The CDR3 nucleotides are TGTGCCAGCGGACAGGGTGATGGCTACACCTTC. It translates to CASGQGDGYTF.